These T cell receptor beta chains were read from a single sample in a study of cytomegalovirus exposure and HLA in healthy donors. Sequenced by immunoSEQ multiplex PCR; TCRdb stores in-frame clones only, minus some. Of approximately 190,000 clones in the sample, approximately 81% were seen once. Sequencing was carried out using PBMCs. Source of these receptors: a boy aged 5-17 years in good health and CMV-seronegative. Each CDR3 is given with its conserved first and last residue. The order of the fields is clone size, J gene, CDR3 length, V gene, D gene, CDR3 DNA, CDR3 protein. The D gene is left open where the match is weak. Expanded clones get a size class; other rows say once, few or many, or leave the size out.

-,TRBJ1-5,16,TRBV5-8,-,TGTGCCAGCAGCCCCCCATTGGGCAGGGGAAAACAGCCCCAGCATTTT,CASSPPLGRGKQPQHF
many,TRBJ2-2,15,TRBV6-4,TRBD2,TGTGCCAGCAGCCCTAGCGGGGCGAACACCGGGGAGCTGTTTTTT,CASSPSGANTGELFF
-,TRBJ2-3,19,TRBV10-3,TRBD2,TGTGCCATCAGTGGCCCCACAGGGACTAGCGGGAGGGTCACAGATACGCAGTATTTT,CAISGPTGTSGRVTDTQYF
-,TRBJ1-2,13,TRBV10-3,-,TGTGCCATCAGTGTGAACATCAACTATGGCTACACCTTC,CAISVNINYGYTF
-,TRBJ1-1,13,TRBV7-9,-,TGTGCCAGCACCCCCGGCGGGAACACTGAAGCTTTCTTT,CASTPGGNTEAFF
-,TRBJ1-5,13,TRBV6-4,-,TGTGCCAGCAGTCAGAACCGAAACGAGCCCCAGCATTTT,CASSQNRNEPQHF
-,TRBJ2-2,15,TRBV5-1,-,TGCGCCAGCAGCTTGGGGACACAGAACACCGGGGAGCTGTTTTTT,CASSLGTQNTGELFF
-,TRBJ2-7,14,TRBV6-1,TRBD1,TGTGCCAGCAGCGCCGGGACAGGTAACTACGAGCAGTACTTC,CASSAGTGNYEQYF
-,TRBJ2-7,13,TRBV29-1,-,TGCAGCATATTGGGGGGAGTCGGATACGAGCAGTACTTC,CSILGGVGYEQYF
-,TRBJ2-1,16,TRBV11-3,TRBD2,TGTGCCAGCAGCTTAGGGATACTAGCGGGAGGGGAACGGCAGTTCTTC,CASSLGILAGGERQFF
-,TRBJ1-2,15,TRBV27,-,TGTGCCAGCAGTTTGGCGGGCCACCCAGCTTATGGCTACACCTTC,CASSLAGHPAYGYTF
-,TRBJ1-1,12,TRBV7-9,-,TGTTCCAGCAGCGTACAGAGCACTGAAGCTTTCTTT,CSSSVQSTEAFF
-,TRBJ1-2,15,TRBV5-4,TRBD1,TGTGCCAGCAGCACCGAAGGGGGCGTATCCTATGGCTACACCTTC,CASSTEGGVSYGYTF
few,TRBJ1-4,16,TRBV28,-,TGTGCCAGCAGTTTTTGGGACATAAAAAAGGAGGAAAAACTGTTTTTT,CASSFWDIKKEEKLFF
-,TRBJ2-5,14,TRBV10-2,TRBD2,TGCGCCAGCAGAACTAGCGGTTTACAAGAGACCCAGTACTTC,CASRTSGLQETQYF
-,TRBJ2-3,14,TRBV10-3,TRBD2,TGTGCCATCAAACCACAGCGGGAGTGGGATACGCAGTATTTT,CAIKPQREWDTQYF
-,TRBJ1-6,15,TRBV10-3,TRBD1,TGTGCCATCAGTGATCCGGGACAGGGAGATTCACCCCTCCACTTT,CAISDPGQGDSPLHF
-,TRBJ1-1,15,TRBV29-1,TRBD1,TGCAGCGTTGTCGCGCGCAGGGGGCTTCGCCCTGAAGCTTTCTTT,CSVVARRGLRPEAFF
few,TRBJ2-7,12,TRBV6-1,-,TGTGCCAGCAGTGCAGGGGTTGGCGAGCAGTACTTC,CASSAGVGEQYF
-,TRBJ1-4,13,TRBV7-2,-,TGTGCCAGCAGCCCCCGAGGTGGTGAAAAACTGTTTTTT,CASSPRGGEKLFF
-,TRBJ2-1,18,TRBV27,TRBD1,TGTGCCAGCAGTTTACTCCCTCCTTCAGGGGGCCGGGACAATGAGCAGTTCTTC,CASSLLPPSGGRDNEQFF
-,TRBJ1-5,13,TRBV30,-,TGTGCCTGGAGTGCGCAGGATAATCAGCCCCAGCATTTT,CAWSAQDNQPQHF
few,TRBJ1-1,13,TRBV30,-,TGTGCCTGGAGTGTCCGGAGGGGCACTGAAGCTTTCTTT,CAWSVRRGTEAFF
once,TRBJ1-2,12,TRBV27,TRBD1,TGTGCCAGCACCACAGGGGGCAGTGGCTACACCTTC,CASTTGGSGYTF
once,TRBJ1-5,15,TRBV15,-,TGTGCCACCAGCCCCAACAGGAATAGCAATCAGCCCCAGCATTTT,CATSPNRNSNQPQHF
-,TRBJ1-2,18,TRBV5-6,TRBD1,TGTGCCAGCAGCTTGGCGGCAGCGAACAGGGGGCTTGACTATGGCTACACCTTC,CASSLAAANRGLDYGYTF
-,TRBJ2-1,18,TRBV5-1,TRBD2,TGCGCCAGCAGCTTCGGACTAGCGGGATTAGGTTCCTACAATGAGCAGTTCTTC,CASSFGLAGLGSYNEQFF
-,TRBJ2-1,14,TRBV9,-,TGTGCCAGCAGCGTAACCGGGTCCTACAATGAGCAGTTCTTC,CASSVTGSYNEQFF
-,TRBJ1-3,16,TRBV27,-,TGTGCCAGCAGTCCCTGGACAGCTAGCTCTGGAAACACCATATATTTT,CASSPWTASSGNTIYF
-,TRBJ2-7,11,TRBV20-1,-,TGCAGTGCCGCCGCGGACTACGAGCAGTACTTC,CSAAADYEQYF
once,TRBJ2-1,14,TRBV27,TRBD2,TGTGCCAGCAGTTTTGGCGGGAGCTACAATGAGCAGTTCTTC,CASSFGGSYNEQFF
-,TRBJ1-1,16,TRBV5-6,-,TGTGCCAGCAGCTTAGTTATAGAGTTCATGAACACTGAAGCTTTCTTT,CASSLVIEFMNTEAFF
-,TRBJ2-5,14,TRBV2,-,TGTGCCAGCAGTGAAGTCGCAGTACAAGAGACCCAGTACTTC,CASSEVAVQETQYF
-,TRBJ1-5,15,TRBV19,TRBD1,TGTGCCAGTATGGCAGGGGGCTTTACCAATCAGCCCCAGCATTTT,CASMAGGFTNQPQHF
-,TRBJ1-1,13,TRBV19,-,TGTGCCAGTAGAAGACAGCCGAACACTGAAGCTTTCTTT,CASRRQPNTEAFF
once,TRBJ2-1,18,TRBV9,TRBD2,TGTGCCAGCAGCCCAACTAGCGGGTTCCGAAACCCCTACAATGAGCAGTTCTTC,CASSPTSGFRNPYNEQFF
-,TRBJ2-7,11,TRBV10-3,-,TGTGCCATTCTAGCGAACTACGAGCAGTACTTC,CAILANYEQYF
-,TRBJ2-3,14,TRBV21-1,-,TGTGCCAGCATCGTCGGGTTCTTCACAGATACGCAGTATTTT,CASIVGFFTDTQYF
-,TRBJ2-7,14,TRBV5-5,TRBD2,TGTGCCAGCAGCTTGGTGGCGGGGGAGGACGAGCAGTACTTC,CASSLVAGEDEQYF
few,TRBJ1-4,14,TRBV5-6,-,TGTGCCAGCAGCTTAAGGGAGCGTGGGGAAAAACTGTTTTTT,CASSLRERGEKLFF
-,TRBJ1-2,14,TRBV7-2,TRBD1,TGTGCCAGCAGCTTGGACAGGGGGTACTATGGCTACACCTTC,CASSLDRGYYGYTF
-,TRBJ2-3,14,TRBV7-6,-,TGTGCCAGCAGCACACGTCGGGAGAGAGATACGCAGTATTTT,CASSTRRERDTQYF
once,TRBJ2-2,14,TRBV19,-,TGTGCCAGTAGTAAAACAGCGAACACCGGGGAGCTGTTTTTT,CASSKTANTGELFF
-,TRBJ2-5,14,TRBV9,-,TGTGCCAGCAGCGTGGGACTCATGGAAGAGACCCAGTACTTC,CASSVGLMEETQYF
-,TRBJ2-7,13,TRBV19,-,TGTGCCAGTAGTATATCAGGGAACTACGAGCAGTACTTC,CASSISGNYEQYF
-,TRBJ1-2,14,TRBV9,-,TGTGCCAGCAGCGTGGGTGACTACTCCTATGGCTACACCTTC,CASSVGDYSYGYTF
-,TRBJ1-1,14,TRBV13,TRBD1,TGTGCCAGCAGCCAACAGGGGAAGAACACTGAAGCTTTCTTT,CASSQQGKNTEAFF
-,TRBJ1-1,16,TRBV7-9,-,TGTGCCAGCAGCTTTAGAGGCTTACAAGAAAACACTGAAGCTTTCTTT,CASSFRGLQENTEAFF
-,TRBJ2-4,16,TRBV10-1,TRBD2,TGCGCCAGCAACGAACTAGCGGCCCTAGCCAAAAACATTCAGTACTTC,CASNELAALAKNIQYF
-,TRBJ1-1,12,TRBV29-1,TRBD1,TGCAGCGCAGGGGGCTTTAACACTGAAGCTTTCTTT,CSAGGFNTEAFF
-,TRBJ2-5,16,TRBV4-1,TRBD2,TGCGCCAGCAGCACGGGACTGGCGGGGGGGCCGGAGACCCAGTACTTC,CASSTGLAGGPETQYF
-,TRBJ1-4,16,TRBV25-1,-,TGTGCCAGCAGTGAAGGGACACTAGCAACTAATGAAAAACTGTTTTTT,CASSEGTLATNEKLFF
-,TRBJ2-2,16,TRBV10-3,TRBD2,TGTGCCATCAACCCTACTTTAGCGGGGGGTTTCGGGGAGCTGTTTTTT,CAINPTLAGGFGELFF
-,TRBJ1-4,14,TRBV30,-,TGTGCCTGGAGTAAGACATCAGGACTGGAAAAACTGTTTTTT,CAWSKTSGLEKLFF
-,TRBJ1-2,13,TRBV27,TRBD1,TGTGCCAGCAGTAGAAACAGGGGCGGAGGCTACACCTTC,CASSRNRGGGYTF
-,TRBJ2-7,15,TRBV9,-,TGTGCCAGCAGCGTAGGGACAGCGGGATCTCACGAGCAGTACTTC,CASSVGTAGSHEQYF
-,TRBJ2-7,17,TRBV7-3,TRBD1,TGTGCCAGCAGCTGGGACAGGACAACCCTCTCTTCCTACGAGCAGTACTTC,CASSWDRTTLSSYEQYF
-,TRBJ1-4,14,TRBV30,-,TGTGCCTGGAGGGGAGGGGGTACTAATGAAAAACTGTTTTTT,CAWRGGGTNEKLFF
few,TRBJ1-1,12,TRBV5-6,-,TGTGCCAGCAGCTTGGGGGGGCGCGCCGCTTTCTTT,CASSLGGRAAFF
-,TRBJ1-1,14,TRBV7-6,-,TGTGCCAGCAGCTTAGGGGGGCCGGACACTGAAGCTTTCTTT,CASSLGGPDTEAFF